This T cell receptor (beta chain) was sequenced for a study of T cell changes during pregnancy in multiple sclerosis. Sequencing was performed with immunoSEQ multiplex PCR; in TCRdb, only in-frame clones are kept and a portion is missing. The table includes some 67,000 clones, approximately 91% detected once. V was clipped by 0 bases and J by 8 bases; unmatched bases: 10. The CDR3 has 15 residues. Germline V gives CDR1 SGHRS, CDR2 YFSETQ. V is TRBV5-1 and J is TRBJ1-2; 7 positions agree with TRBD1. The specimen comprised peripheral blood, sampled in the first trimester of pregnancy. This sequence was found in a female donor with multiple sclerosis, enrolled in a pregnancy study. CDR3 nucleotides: TGCGCCAGCAGCTTGGCCGTAGAGGGGGCGGAAGGCTACACCTTC. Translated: CASSLAVEGAEGYTF.